This TCR beta chain was retrieved from a study of T-cell memory formation after mild COVID-19. Only a few counts were recorded for this clonotype. A single record per CDR3 protein comes from TCRdb applying MiXCR to the 5' RACE reads. The sample holds 150,000 to 200,000 distinct CDR3 sequences; roughly 13% are singletons and the top ten take 2.5% to 3.5%. The receptor comes from a man between 18 and 35 years old who had mild COVID-19 (a few samples of this study predate the infection). Cell type and time point are not known. The sequencing sample was made of PBMCs or a T cell subset sorted from them (not recorded which).

CDR3 loop: CASSKNRDEKLFF. CDR3 bases: TGTGCCAGCAGTAAAAACAGGGATGAAAAACTGTTTTTT. This chain uses TRBV28 with TRBJ1-4, with D possibly being TRBD1 (6 bases). Germline V lookup: CDR1 MDHEN, CDR2 SYDVKM. The CDR3 length is 13 residues. With 5 bases removed from V and 6 bases from J, the gap between germline ends came to 10 bases. Full variable domain (outside the CDR3, taken from reference TRBV28 and TRBJ1-4): DVKVTQSSRYLVKRTGEKVFLECVQDMDHENMFWYRQDPGLGLRLIYFSYDVKMKEKGDIPEGYSVSREKKERFSLILESASTNQTSMYLCASSKNRDEKLFFGSGTQLSVL.